This T cell receptor beta chain was sequenced for a study of T-cell memory formation after mild COVID-19. In the study overall: TCR clusters were mostly donor specific.

A 5'RACE reaction primed in the constant segment made cDNA libraries of TCR alpha and TCR beta, and these carried sample barcodes and UMIs. TCRdb analysed the 5' RACE reads with MiXCR anew, one entry per CDR3 protein. Seen here are some 65,000 distinct CDR3 sequences, about a sixth observed once, and the top ten hold around 31%. Study-wide points: There were some responding clones in pre-infection memory, which suggested that cross-reactive memory had joined. Day 15 to 85 contracting clones showed balanced CD4/CD8; day 15 to 37 expanders favored CD4+.

The V segment lost 3 bases and the J segment 5 bases; nucleotides outside the gene matches: 7. This CDR3 is 15 amino acids long. CDR1 and CDR2 from the germline V gene are LGHNA and YNFKEQ. Points on this clonotype: Its antigen is undetermined.

The receptor was derived from an adult woman who had mild COVID-19 (a few samples of this study predate the infection). Cell type and time point are not known. J is TRBJ2-7 and V is TRBV4-2, with 10 positions matching TRBD1. Sequences were obtained from PBMCs or a T cell subset sorted from them (not recorded which). The CDR3 sequence is CASSQGTGEINEQYF. CDR3 nucleotide sequence: TGTGCCAGCAGCCAGGGGACAGGGGAAATCAACGAGCAGTACTTC.